This entry is about one T cell receptor (beta chain). The sample belongs to a study of control samples from healthy donors and cancer patients. CDR1 and CDR2 from the germline V gene are SGHTA and FQGNSA. There are 17 residues in the CDR3. The germline V and J ends were trimmed by 1 base and 0 bases, with 10 bases remaining between them. Produced via immunoSEQ multiplex PCR; TCRdb's table is partial and in-frame only. The top ten clones hold 2% to 2.5% of a sample with approximately 100,000 clones, about 84% of them seen once. The receptor was isolated from a woman between 40 and 50 years old in good health. The V and J genes are TRBV7-2 and TRBJ1-6; D may be TRBD1 (5 bases). The specimen was blood. This chain's CDR3 is CASSLEGRSSYNSPLHF. The CDR3 DNA reads as TGTGCCAGCAGCTTAGAGGGGAGGAGCTCCTATAATTCACCCCTCCACTTT.